These 29 T cell receptor beta chains originate from one sample sequenced in a study of shared clonotypes between healthy human individuals. Generated by immunoSEQ multiplex PCR, the TCRdb table keeps only in-frame clones and is missing some. The sample has 2,500,000 or so clones; 80% to 95% are singletons. Sequences were obtained from naive CD4+ T cells from PBMCs. The subset here: CD45RA+ positively selected. The origin of the receptors is a man younger than 35 in good health. Some clones in this sample may be carry-over from other donors' samples.

The chain uses TRBV27 and TRBJ2-3, with unresolved D. Germline V gene lookup returns CDR1 MNHEY and CDR2 SMNVEV (reference sequence). The CDR3 has 13 residues. With 3 bases removed from V and 5 bases from J, the gap between germline ends came to 9 bases. CDR3 sequence reads: CASSLSRGDTQYF. The CDR3 DNA reads TGTGCCAGCAGTTTGAGCCGTGGAGATACGCAGTATTTT.

The chain couples TRBV7-3 to TRBJ2-1, with 9 bases aligning to TRBD2. Germline CDR1 SGHTA, CDR2 FQGTGA. V was pared by 8 bases and J by 12 bases, with 11 bases of the junction left unmatched. The CDR3 consists of 13 residues. The CDR3 nucleotides read TGTGCCAGCGGGCTAGCGGGAAGTTATGGGCAGTTCTTC. Its translation: CASGLAGSYGQFF.

This chain joins TRBV11-1 and TRBJ2-2; 8 positions agree with TRBD1. This CDR3 has 14 residues. Germline V gene sequence: CDR1 SGHAT, CDR2 FQDESV (reference sequence). The V gene end was trimmed by 4 bases and the J gene end by 7 bases; junction bases not matched to a gene: 5. The CDR3 nucleotides are TGTGCCAGCAGCTCGACAGGGGCGGGCGGGGAGCTGTTTTTT. The encoded protein is CASSSTGAGGELFF.

This sequence joins TRBV6-1 and TRBJ1-4, with TRBD1 matching 7 bases. The junction had 4 bases not matched to a gene; V was cut back by 2 bases and J by 13 bases. Per germline, CDR1 MNHNS and CDR2 SASEGT. CDR3 length: 12 amino acids. CDR3 protein: CASSERQGGLFF. The CDR3 bases are TGTGCCAGCAGTGAAAGACAGGGCGGACTGTTTTTT.

The chain couples TRBV11-2 to TRBJ2-7, with 7 bases fitting TRBD2. Germline lookup yields CDR1 SGHAT and CDR2 FQNNGV. Trimming cost V 1 base and J 2 bases; bases outside gene matches: 5. The CDR3 loop spans 15 amino acids. The CDR3 region has the DNA TGTGCCAGCAGCTTAGCGCGGGAGAGTGCCTACGAGCAGTACTTC. Its protein product is CASSLARESAYEQYF.

V gene TRBV5-1 combines with J gene TRBJ2-1, with D perhaps TRBD1 (6 bases). The germline CDR1 and CDR2 sequences are SGHRS and YFSETQ. The CDR3 totals 13 residues. The V end was cut by 4 bases, the J end by 7 bases, with 12 bases between. CDR3 bases: TGCGCCAGCAGCCGGGACATTGGAAATGAGCAGTTCTTC. Translation: CASSRDIGNEQFF.

J is TRBJ2-5 and V is TRBV9; D may be TRBD1 or TRBD2 (7 bases each). V was shortened by 6 bases and J by 1 base, with 13 bases between the two germline ends. CDR1 is SGDLS and CDR2 is YYNGEE in the germline V gene. CDR3 length equals 14 residues. CDR3 loop: CASTQGGGQETQYF. In nucleotides, the CDR3 is TGTGCCAGCACCCAGGGGGGGGGCCAAGAGACCCAGTACTTC.

V gene TRBV6-6 combines with J gene TRBJ2-7; D unclear. The germline CDR1 and CDR2 sequences are MNHNY and SVGAGI (reference sequence). The CDR3 has 15 amino acids. Trimming pared 0 bases from V and 0 bases from J, leaving 9 bases between. Written as DNA, the CDR3 is TGTGCCAGCAGTTACTCGCGGCAGGACTCCTACGAGCAGTACTTC. Its protein is CASSYSRQDSYEQYF.

The genes are TRBV19 and TRBJ2-1; maybe TRBD2 (6 bases). Germline lookup yields CDR1 LNHDA and CDR2 SQIVND (reference sequence). Trimming took off 11 bases at V and 1 base at J, with 12 bases between the two ends. CDR3 length: 13 residues. CDR3 region: CASAGTSYNEQFF. In DNA, the CDR3 is TGTGCCTCCGCCGGGACTTCCTACAATGAGCAGTTCTTC.

This clone was detected only once. The rearrangement joins TRBV9 to TRBJ2-3, with 8 positions matching TRBD1. Germline lookup yields CDR1 SGDLS and CDR2 YYNGEE. Trimming removed 3 bases from V and 6 bases from J; junction bases left unmatched: 3. The CDR3 covers 13 residues. The CDR3 sequence is CASSERQGDTQYF. CDR3 coding DNA: TGTGCCAGCAGCGAAAGACAGGGGGATACGCAGTATTTT.

The chain recombines TRBV28 with TRBJ2-7; 7 bases map to TRBD2. CDR3 length equals 16 residues. CDR1 and CDR2 from the germline V gene are MDHEN and SYDVKM. Losses at the gene ends were 2 bases for V and 0 bases for J; bases not matched to a gene: 7. CDR3 in amino acids: CASSLSASGSSYEQYF. CDR3 coding DNA: TGTGCCAGCAGTTTAAGCGCTAGCGGAAGCTCCTACGAGCAGTACTTC.

The gene calls are TRBV6-6 and TRBJ2-4; D may be TRBD2 (6 bases). The V gene's germline CDR1 is MNHNY and CDR2 SVGAGI (reference sequence). The ends were cut back, 5 bases at V and 2 bases at J, with 13 bases in the middle. The CDR3 consists of 15 residues. Here the CDR3 DNA reads TGTGCCAGCAGTCCAGGGAGGCCCTCCAAAAACATTCAGTACTTC. Residues: CASSPGRPSKNIQYF.

This chain joins TRBV5-6 and TRBJ2-7, with D perhaps given as TRBD1 or TRBD2 (5 bases each). The germline V gene encodes CDR1 SGHDT and CDR2 YYEEEE. V was trimmed by 4 bases and J by 4 bases, leaving 18 bases between them. The CDR3 consists of 15 residues. The CDR3 reads CASSPRDREVYEQYF. In nucleotides, the CDR3 is TGTGCCAGCAGCCCCCGGGACCGAGAGGTTTACGAGCAGTACTTC.

This chain links TRBV7-3 with TRBJ2-3; 7 bases are a match to TRBD1. This CDR3 spans 16 amino acids. Trimming removed 3 bases from V and 2 bases from J; junction bases left unmatched: 8. Germline CDR1 is SGHTA and CDR2 is FQGTGA. CDR3 amino acids: CASSLGDRRTTDTQYF. Here the CDR3 DNA reads TGTGCCAGCAGCTTGGGGGACAGACGGACCACAGATACGCAGTATTTT. The full variable domain, rest sourced from reference TRBV7-3 and TRBJ2-3, is GAGVSQTPSNKVTEKGKYVELRCDPISGHTALYWYRQSLGQGPEFLIYFQGTGAADDSGLPNDRFFAVRPEGSVSTLKIQRTERGDSAVYLCASSLGDRRTTDTQYFGPGTRLTVL.

The chain has TRBV11-2 and TRBJ2-7, with TRBD2 matching 7 bases. Germline values: CDR1 SGHAT, CDR2 FQNNGV. V lost 5 bases to trimming and J lost 6 bases; unmatched junction nucleotides: 13. This CDR3 has 15 amino acids. The CDR3 here is CASSPRRGERLEQYF. In DNA form, the CDR3 reads TGTGCCAGCAGCCCCCGTCGGGGGGAGCGGCTCGAGCAGTACTTC.

This chain links TRBV28 with TRBJ2-7; D is possibly TRBD2 (6 bases). V shed 3 bases and J shed 0 bases, with 15 bases lying between them. Germline values: CDR1 MDHEN, CDR2 SYDVKM. This CDR3 spans 16 amino acids. CDR3: CASSFRVGGDSYEQYF. The CDR3 DNA is TGTGCCAGCAGTTTTAGGGTAGGAGGGGACTCCTACGAGCAGTACTTC. The full variable domain, completed using reference TRBV28 and TRBJ2-7, is DVKVTQSSRYLVKRTGEKVFLECVQDMDHENMFWYRQDPGLGLRLIYFSYDVKMKEKGDIPEGYSVSREKKERFSLILESASTNQTSMYLCASSFRVGGDSYEQYFGPGTRLTVT.

The chain carries TRBV7-8 and TRBJ2-7; TRBD1 aligns across 9 bases. Germline values: CDR1 SGHVS, CDR2 FQNEAQ. The CDR3 loop spans 14 amino acids. J lost 3 bases, V lost 5 bases, and 5 bases had no gene match. The CDR3 protein is CASSEGQGYYEQYF. CDR3 nucleotides: TGTGCCAGCAGCGAGGGACAGGGTTACTACGAGCAGTACTTC.

The chain couples TRBV6-1 to TRBJ1-2; 11 bases map to TRBD1. V shed 3 bases, J shed 8 bases, and the junction held 8 bases outside the gene matches. Per the germline V gene, CDR1 is MNHNS and CDR2 is SASEGT. This CDR3 contains 15 residues. CDR3 loop: CASSDRDRGFKGYTF. The CDR3 coding sequence is TGTGCCAGCAGTGACCGGGACAGGGGGTTTAAAGGCTACACCTTC.

This sequence joins TRBV5-8 and TRBJ1-1, with a possible D match to TRBD1 (6 bases). The V end was cut by 3 bases, the J end by 2 bases, with 11 bases between. Germline CDR1 reads SGHTS; CDR2 reads YDEGEE. The CDR3 contains 14 residues. Here the CDR3 reads CASSSGQPNTEAFF. The CDR3 bases are TGTGCCAGCAGCTCCGGACAGCCCAACACTGAAGCTTTCTTT.

The chain combines TRBV10-2 with TRBJ2-5, with 8 bases matching TRBD1. The CDR3 extends over 16 amino acids. The germline gives CDR1 WSHSY, CDR2 SAAADI. J was trimmed by 2 bases and V by 7 bases; bases with no gene match: 12. CDR3 sequence reads: CASTLGPGQEQETQYF. The CDR3 DNA is TGCGCCAGCACTCTGGGACCGGGACAGGAGCAAGAGACCCAGTACTTC.

This chain links TRBV30 with TRBJ2-5; D might be TRBD2 (5 bases). The CDR3 has 11 residues. V lost 8 bases to trimming and J lost 3 bases, with 10 bases between them. Germline V CDR1 and CDR2: GTSNPN, SVGIG (reference sequence). This CDR3 reads CAEGAEETQYF. The DNA for the CDR3 is TGTGCCGAGGGAGCGGAAGAGACCCAGTACTTC.

This chain joins TRBV30 and TRBJ2-7; TRBD2 matches 11 bases. CDR3 length: 13 residues. Per the germline V gene, CDR1 is GTSNPN and CDR2 is SVGIG (reference sequence). The V gene end was trimmed by 5 bases and the J gene end by 3 bases; junction bases not matched to a gene: 3. The CDR3 is CAWRGLAGYEQYF. The DNA for the CDR3 is TGTGCCTGGCGCGGACTAGCGGGCTACGAGCAGTACTTC.

The chain links TRBV28 to TRBJ2-1; 11 positions match TRBD2. This CDR3 contains 19 residues. The V gene's germline CDR1 is MDHEN and CDR2 SYDVKM. The V and J ends lost 5 bases and 5 bases, in that order; junction bases with no gene match: 17. DNA for the CDR3: TGTGCCAGCAGTCCCTTTTTGCCGACTAGCGGGAACATCCACAATGAGCAGTTCTTC. Translating gives CASSPFLPTSGNIHNEQFF. Full variable domain (outside the CDR3, taken from reference TRBV28 and TRBJ2-1): DVKVTQSSRYLVKRTGEKVFLECVQDMDHENMFWYRQDPGLGLRLIYFSYDVKMKEKGDIPEGYSVSREKKERFSLILESASTNQTSMYLCASSPFLPTSGNIHNEQFFGPGTRLTVL.

The V call is TRBV2, the J call TRBJ2-3, with 8 positions matching TRBD1. Germline loops: CDR1 SNHLY, CDR2 FYNNEI. This CDR3 is built from 14 residues. After removal of 8 bases from V and 0 bases from J, the junction contained 4 bases not matched to a gene. The CDR3 DNA sequence: TGTGCCAGCCGGGACAGGCTTAGCACAGATACGCAGTATTTT. It encodes CASRDRLSTDTQYF.

The chain combines TRBV18 with TRBJ2-5, with 9 bases identical to TRBD2. This CDR3 spans 18 amino acids. The germline V gene encodes CDR1 KGHSH and CDR2 LQKENI. V lost 0 bases, J lost 1 base, and 9 bases stayed unmatched. CDR3 DNA sequence: TGTGCCAGCTCACCACCGAGTTTTTGGCGGGAGGGCCAAGAGACCCAGTACTTC. Protein sequence: CASSPPSFWREGQETQYF.

This rearrangement joins TRBV6-7 to TRBJ2-1, with 9 bases lining up with TRBD2. TRBV6-7 is an ORF, and what it does is uncertain. Trimming cost V 2 bases and J 9 bases; bases outside gene matches: 23. This CDR3 comprises 20 residues. CDR3 sequence (DNA): TGTGCCAGCAGTTACCCCCAAGGGGGCGGGAGGGCCCCTTTGGGGGGTGAGCAGTTCTTC. It specifies CASSYPQGGGRAPLGGEQFF.

The chain is built from TRBV28 and TRBJ1-5; D is ambiguous. Trimming removed 0 bases at V and 2 bases at J, with 8 bases between. This CDR3 has 15 residues. The germline CDR1 and CDR2 sequences are MDHEN and SYDVKM. This chain's CDR3 is CASSLWDLGNQPQHF. The CDR3 DNA reads as TGTGCCAGCAGTTTATGGGACTTGGGCAATCAGCCCCAGCATTTT.

This chain joins TRBV19 and TRBJ1-1, with 9 bases that match TRBD1. The CDR3 covers 13 residues. V shed 3 bases, J shed 8 bases, and the junction held 4 bases outside the gene matches. Per the germline V gene, CDR1 is LNHDA and CDR2 is SQIVND (reference sequence). In DNA form, the CDR3 reads TGTGCCAGTAGTATCACAGGGGGCGGAGAAGCTTTCTTT. Its translation: CASSITGGGEAFF.

The V and J genes are TRBV5-4 and TRBJ1-1; 10 positions match TRBD1. Germline CDR1 reads SGHNT; CDR2 reads YYREEE (reference sequence). V shed 0 bases and J 4 bases; nucleotides not matched to a gene: 3. CDR3 length: 15 residues. CDR3: CASSLGGTGATEAFF. The CDR3 nucleotides read TGTGCCAGCAGCTTGGGGGGGACAGGGGCCACTGAAGCTTTCTTT.